Listed below are T cell receptor beta chains from one sample, sequenced in a study of radiotherapy plus CTLA-4 blockade in lung cancer. Assay used: immunoSEQ multiplex PCR; TCRdb lists only in-frame clones, some missing. The table shows over 85,000 clones, with around 74% occurring only once. Sample: peripheral blood, taken from a patient treated with radiotherapy plus ipilimumab. These receptors came from a human donor with non-small cell lung cancer who had a partial response to radiotherapy plus ipilimumab. Some clones in this sample may be carry-over from other donors' samples. The CDR3 runs from the conserved cysteine through the conserved F or W. D genes are given only for firm matches.

TRBV11-2,TRBD2,CASSPSGGPYEQYF
TRBV2,TRBD1,CASLTGGQETQYF
TRBV5-1,-,CASSLGQGIFGNTIYF
TRBV6-1,TRBD1,CASSRQGTHNQPQHF
TRBV19,-,CASNPPGQGVGELFF
TRBV7-9,-,CASSFGGAYYEQYF
TRBV7-9,-,CASSLAQGRSYGYTF
TRBV29-1,-,CSVGGQSNQPQHF
TRBV2,TRBD2,CASSDTLAGLTDTQYF
TRBV27,TRBD1,CASSPWGQGKHQPQHF
TRBV4-2,TRBD2,CASSQDRASGSPGAKNIQYF
TRBV5-1,-,CASSLVVGAYNEQFF
TRBV5-4,-,CASSLGGTKGKYEQYF
TRBV5-1,TRBD1,CASSGVGTGVYEQYF
TRBV2,TRBD1,CASNTDRGANTEAFF
TRBV19,TRBD1,CASSKGRTGAGQPQHF
TRBV21-1,-,CASSKARDRGQNTEAFF
TRBV5-5,-,CASSTAGTHSYEQYF
TRBV5-6,-,CASTKSLWDIGGQYF
TRBV19,-,CASSIVGGRGTGELFF
TRBV5-1,TRBD2,CASSLLGLANNEQFF
TRBV10-1,TRBD2,CASSEKGVIAGGPWPPVYEQYF
TRBV28,-,CASSFRIGEDERYEQYF
TRBV10-3,-,CAISEGQSNEKLFF
TRBV27,-,CASSLSRLTGELFF
TRBV7-2,TRBD1,CASSLVSGTGSNEQYF
TRBV10-2,-,CASSVLGLNQPQHF
TRBV25-1,-,CASGQSGANVLTF
TRBV28,-,CASSFSLHVTSYNEQFF
TRBV9,-,CASSQGFGETQYF
TRBV6-5,-,CASSYSGYSGNTIYF
TRBV7-3,TRBD2,CASSPQAGSTDTQYF
TRBV9,-,CASSPRLSYNEQFF
TRBV4-1,TRBD2,CASSQELAGAGDTQYF
TRBV2,-,CASSDYRETEAFF